This T cell receptor beta chain was retrieved from a study of graft-versus-host responses after intestinal transplantation. Study at large: Uniformly, recipients were administered anti-thymocyte globulin induction with subsequent tacrolimus and steroids for approximately 3 years.

CDR1 is LNHDA and CDR2 is SQIVND in the germline V gene (reference sequence). The CDR3 totals 15 residues. Unmatched junction bases numbered 6, after V lost 3 bases and J lost 7 bases. Investigators treated the graft tissue so that it released intraepithelial and lamina propria lymphocytes. Method: immunoSEQ multiplex PCR; TCRdb's copy keeps in-frame clones and lacks some. This repertoire shows some 15,000 clones, roughly 84% found once; its top ten account for under 4%. The gene calls are TRBV19 and TRBJ1-4, with 9 bases matching TRBD1. Sequenced here: ileum tissue, sampled approximately 83 weeks after intestinal transplantation. The TCR sequence derives from a human patient who received an intestinal transplant, so some T cells may come from the graft donor. CDR3 sequence: CASSIGTGTGEKLFF. CDR3 bases: TGTGCCAGTAGTATTGGGACAGGGACGGGTGAAAAACTGTTTTTT.